Following are 27 T cell receptor beta chains from one sample sequenced in a study of radiotherapy plus CTLA-4 blockade in lung cancer (dated by TCRdb to the late 2010s). The library was obtained by the immunoSEQ multiplex PCR assay. The table comes from immuneACCESS by way of TCRdb, which keeps in-frame sequences with V and J called. Part of the clones is missing from these tables; in studies checked, under half for an unresolved V gene and the rest for unknown reasons. The sample has around 22,000 clones on record, 70% to 75% of them singletons. Roughly 3.3% of the sample is taken by the ten largest. The source material was peripheral blood, sampled from a patient treated with radiotherapy plus ipilimumab. Receptors originate from a human donor with non-small cell lung cancer whose response to radiotherapy plus ipilimumab could not be evaluated.

The sample holds one count of this clone. The V and J genes are TRBV9 and TRBJ2-3; 7 bases are a match to TRBD1. Trimming took 3 bases from V and 1 from J; bases not matched to a gene: 8. This CDR3 region has 16 residues. Germline loops: CDR1 SGDLS, CDR2 YYNGEE. CDR3 loop: CASSATGQARTDTQYF. DNA for the CDR3: TGTGCCAGCAGCGCAACCGGACAGGCGCGCACAGATACGCAGTATTTT.

The chain employs TRBV19 and TRBJ1-2; D not certain. From germline, CDR1 is LNHDA and CDR2 SQIVND (reference sequence). There are 13 residues in the CDR3. V lost 6 bases to trimming and J lost 6 bases, with 14 bases between them. The CDR3 loop reads CASSIRSRDGYTF. Here the CDR3 DNA reads TGTGCCAGTAGCATTCGGAGCCGGGATGGCTACACCTTC.

This clone was recorded only once. The V and J genes are TRBV11-3 and TRBJ2-1; 10 bases map to TRBD2. Per the germline V gene, CDR1 is SGHNT and CDR2 is YENEEA. The CDR3 loop spans 16 amino acids. The ends lost 5 bases at V and 6 bases at J; junction bases unmatched: 10. The CDR3 sequence: CASSPRGSGRGNEQFF. The DNA of the CDR3 is TGTGCCAGCAGCCCCCGCGGCAGCGGGAGGGGCAATGAGCAGTTCTTC.

This clone was counted a single time. V is TRBV7-6 and J is TRBJ1-1; no clear D. Germline CDR1 SGHVS, CDR2 FNYEAQ. The CDR3 extends over 14 amino acids. The V and J ends lost 5 bases and 0 bases respectively, with 10 bases between them. CDR3 sequence (DNA): TGTGCCAGCAGCCCACAGTTCCTGAACACTGAAGCTTTCTTT. Its protein is CASSPQFLNTEAFF.

The rearrangement uses TRBV7-2 and TRBJ1-5; D ambiguous. This CDR3 has 16 amino acids. V lost 1 base to trimming and J lost 0 bases, with 10 bases between them. Germline-derived CDR1 and CDR2 are SGHTA and FQGNSA. The CDR3 coding sequence is TGTGCCAGCAGCTTAGTTGGCGGGTATAGCAATCAGCCCCAGCATTTT. This encodes CASSLVGGYSNQPQHF.

This clone was observed a single time. The chain combines TRBV6-5 with TRBJ2-1, with D unclear. V was cut by 6 bases and J by 8 bases, with 17 bases left in between. The V gene's germline CDR1 is MNHEY and CDR2 SVGAGI. CDR3 size: 14 residues. The CDR3 is CASRKTKQSYEQFF. Here the CDR3 DNA reads TGTGCCAGCAGGAAGACAAAGCAGTCCTATGAGCAGTTCTTC.

V usage is TRBV11-3 and J usage is TRBJ2-7; D unclear. The CDR3 has 13 residues. Germline-derived CDR1 and CDR2 are SGHNT and YENEEA. V lost 1 base and J lost 7, with 11 bases in between. This CDR3 is CASSLVPLSEQYF. In nucleotides, the CDR3 is TGTGCCAGCAGCTTAGTCCCACTGTCGGAGCAGTACTTC.

The chain carries TRBV5-1 and TRBJ2-5, with 8 bases matching TRBD1. The J call is doubtful: the DNA matches TRBJ2-7 better. The germline CDR1 and CDR2 sequences are SGHRS and YFSETQ. CDR3 length equals 17 residues. The CDR3: CASSLGSPVTGGYEQYF. CDR3 nucleotides: TGCGCCAGCAGCTTGGGCTCCCCGGTCACAGGGGGATACGAGCAGTACTTC.

The chain employs TRBV11-2 and TRBJ2-7; TRBD1 aligns across 7 bases. In germline, CDR1 is SGHAT, CDR2 FQNNGV. V dropped 4 bases and J dropped 0; count of bases not matched to a gene: 0. CDR3 length: 13 residues. Here the CDR3 DNA reads TGTGCCAGCAGCTACAGGGGCTCCTACGAGCAGTACTTC. Its translation: CASSYRGSYEQYF.

The chain combines TRBV28 with TRBJ2-7; 12 nucleotides agree with TRBD2. The V gene's germline CDR1 is MDHEN and CDR2 SYDVKM. V shed 6 bases and J 1 base; nucleotides not matched to a gene: 4. This CDR3 comprises 15 residues. The CDR3 bases are TGTGCCAGCAGCCGAGGACTAGCGGGATCCTACGAGCAGTACTTC. This codes for CASSRGLAGSYEQYF.

J is TRBJ1-1 and V is TRBV5-1; 8 bases agree with TRBD1. V trimming: 0 bases; J trimming: 3 bases; junction bases outside the gene matches: 10. The V gene's germline CDR1 is SGHRS and CDR2 YFSETQ. The CDR3 runs 17 residues. The CDR3 DNA reads TGCGCCAGCAGCTTGGATGGACAGGGCCTCCCATACACTGAAGCTTTCTTT. Amino acids: CASSLDGQGLPYTEAFF.

The CDR3 sequence is CASSWGQGPYEQYF. The CDR3 nucleotides read TGTGCCAGCAGTTGGGGACAGGGTCCCTACGAGCAGTACTTC. The chain is built from TRBV2 and TRBJ2-7; 9 nucleotides match TRBD1. Germline CDR1 and CDR2: SNHLY and FYNNEI. Trimming removed 5 bases from V and 2 bases from J; junction bases left unmatched: 4. The CDR3 runs to 14 residues.

This clone was detected once. The J gene is TRBJ1-1, the V gene TRBV6-5; D is undetermined. Germline V gene data show CDR1 as MNHEY and CDR2 as SVGAGI. CDR3 length: 13 amino acids. V was cut by 3 bases and J by 0 bases, with 5 bases left in between. The CDR3, as DNA: TGTGCCAGCAGTTATAATGTGAACACTGAAGCTTTCTTT. It is translated as CASSYNVNTEAFF.

This clone was counted a few times. The chain couples TRBV14 to TRBJ1-3; D unresolved. CDR3 length: 14 amino acids. Germline V gene lookup returns CDR1 SGHDN and CDR2 FVKESK. Trimming took 5 bases from V and 0 from J, leaving 8 bases between them. The CDR3 spells CASSFGSSGNTIYF. CDR3 sequence (DNA): TGTGCCAGCAGCTTCGGGAGCTCTGGAAACACCATATATTTT.

In its sample, this clone was seen once. The gene calls are TRBV4-1 and TRBJ2-3; the D gene is possibly TRBD2 (5 bases). The V gene's germline CDR1 is MGHRA and CDR2 YSYEKL. V lost 1 base and J 4 bases, leaving 18 bases between the germline ends. CDR3 length: 17 amino acids. The CDR3 is CASSQGVSGSRSDTQYF. The CDR3 DNA is TGCGCCAGCAGCCAAGGCGTATCGGGATCAAGGTCAGATACGCAGTATTTT.

DNA of the CDR3: TGCGCCAGCAGCGCGGACAGGGGGGGAGAGACCCAGTACTTC. Amino acids: CASSADRGGETQYF. The J gene is TRBJ2-5, the V gene TRBV5-1; TRBD1 matches 10 bases. This CDR3 is built from 14 residues. The V gene end was trimmed by 4 bases and the J gene end by 4 bases; junction bases not matched to a gene: 4. Germline V CDR1 and CDR2: SGHRS, YFSETQ.

J is TRBJ2-3 and V is TRBV5-1; D not resolved. From germline, CDR1 is SGHRS and CDR2 YFSETQ. Trimming stripped 0 bases from V and 6 bases from J, with 14 bases between. There are 15 residues in the CDR3. The CDR3 here is CASSLAAGFLDTQYF. The CDR3 nucleotides are TGCGCCAGCAGCTTGGCGGCCGGGTTCCTTGATACGCAGTATTTT. The full variable domain, rest sourced from reference TRBV5-1 and TRBJ2-3, is KAGVTQTPRYLIKTRGQQVTLSCSPISGHRSVSWYQQTPGQGLQFLFEYFSETQRNKGNFPGRFSGRQFSNSRSEMNVSTLELGDSALYLCASSLAAGFLDTQYFGPGTRLTVL.

The table lists this clone with a count of one. The rearrangement links TRBV30 to TRBJ2-7; 7 bases fit TRBD2. From germline, CDR1 is GTSNPN and CDR2 SVGIG (reference sequence). The V segment lost 2 bases and the J segment 5 bases; nucleotides outside the gene matches: 6. The CDR3 is 13 amino acids. The CDR3 DNA reads as TGTGCCTGGAGTCCTCCACTAGCGAACGAGCAGTACTTC. This encodes CAWSPPLANEQYF.

The chain employs TRBV6-1 and TRBJ2-7; D perhaps matches TRBD1 (6 bases). Germline values: CDR1 MNHNS, CDR2 SASEGT. CDR3 length: 12 amino acids. With 5 bases removed from V and 3 bases from J, the gap between germline ends came to 8 bases. CDR3 amino acids: CASSSQGYEQYF. DNA for the CDR3: TGTGCCAGCAGTTCACAGGGCTACGAGCAGTACTTC.

In this sample, this clone turned up a few times. The chain links TRBV11-1 to TRBJ2-1, with D perhaps TRBD2 (5 bases). The CDR3 totals 16 residues. Per the germline V gene, CDR1 is SGHAT and CDR2 is FQDESV (reference sequence). V was cut by 1 base and J by 0 bases, with 10 bases left in between. The CDR3 loop is CASSLERRSSYNEQFF. As DNA, the CDR3 is TGTGCCAGCAGCTTAGAGCGGAGGAGCTCCTACAATGAGCAGTTCTTC. The complete variable domain, with remaining parts taken from reference TRBV11-1 and TRBJ2-1, reads EAEVAQSPRYKITEKSQAVAFWCDPISGHATLYWYRQILGQGPELLVQFQDESVVDDSQLPKDRFSAERLKGVDSTLKIQPAELGDSAMYLCASSLERRSSYNEQFFGPGTRLTVL.

This chain uses TRBV4-1 with TRBJ2-7; 8 bases are shared with TRBD1. The V segment lost 5 bases and the J segment 10 bases; nucleotides outside the gene matches: 7. Germline loops: CDR1 MGHRA, CDR2 YSYEKL. CDR3 size: 12 residues. This chain's CDR3 is CASSSGTGPQYF. In nucleotides, the CDR3 is TGCGCCAGCAGCTCCGGGACAGGTCCTCAGTACTTC.

This sequence joins TRBV5-1 and TRBJ2-5; 9 positions agree with TRBD2. After removal of 0 bases from V and 6 bases from J, the junction contained 9 bases not matched to a gene. Germline CDR1 reads SGHRS; CDR2 reads YFSETQ. The CDR3 extends over 16 amino acids. The CDR3 sequence is CASSLEIAGVLKTQYF. CDR3 coding DNA: TGCGCCAGCAGCTTGGAAATAGCGGGAGTTCTGAAGACCCAGTACTTC.

This chain uses TRBV5-4 with TRBJ1-1; no clear D. Germline-derived CDR1 and CDR2 are SGHNT and YYREEE (reference sequence). The CDR3 runs to 13 residues. V was clipped by 5 bases and J by 3 bases, with 11 bases between them. The CDR3 loop reads CASSYGLDTEAFF. The DNA for the CDR3 is TGTGCCAGCAGTTACGGACTGGACACTGAAGCTTTCTTT.

The chain has TRBV19 and TRBJ1-4, with 8 bases lining up with TRBD1. The CDR3 sequence is 14 residues long. The ends lost 7 bases at V and 3 bases at J; junction bases unmatched: 4. Germline values: CDR1 LNHDA, CDR2 SQIVND (reference sequence). CDR3 sequence reads: CASTLGQANEKLFF. In DNA, the CDR3 is TGTGCCAGTACCCTGGGACAGGCTAATGAAAAACTGTTTTTT.

This clone was seen just once. This chain links TRBV30 with TRBJ1-1; TRBD1 matches 9 bases. The CDR3 length is 13 residues. V shed 2 bases and J 6 bases; nucleotides not matched to a gene: 4. CDR1 and CDR2 (germline): GTSNPN, SVGIG (reference sequence). As DNA, the CDR3 is TGTGCCTGGAGTAAACAGGGGGCGTCTGAAGCTTTCTTT. Protein product: CAWSKQGASEAFF.

This clone was counted a single time. The chain has TRBV11-2 and TRBJ1-1; no clear D. Germline V lookup: CDR1 SGHAT, CDR2 FQNNGV. The CDR3 spans 15 residues. V was pared by 3 bases and J by 3 bases, with 14 bases between. This CDR3 is CASSLKVGRDTEAFF. The CDR3 DNA reads as TGTGCCAGCAGCTTGAAAGTAGGGAGAGACACTGAAGCTTTCTTT.

The chain is built from TRBV9 and TRBJ1-5; D not certain. Germline V lookup: CDR1 SGDLS, CDR2 YYNGEE. The CDR3 totals 14 residues. The V and J ends lost 0 bases and 9 bases respectively, with 13 bases between them. CDR3 loop: CASSVGPGVLPQHF. DNA of the CDR3: TGTGCCAGCAGCGTAGGGCCAGGTGTGTTGCCCCAGCATTTT.